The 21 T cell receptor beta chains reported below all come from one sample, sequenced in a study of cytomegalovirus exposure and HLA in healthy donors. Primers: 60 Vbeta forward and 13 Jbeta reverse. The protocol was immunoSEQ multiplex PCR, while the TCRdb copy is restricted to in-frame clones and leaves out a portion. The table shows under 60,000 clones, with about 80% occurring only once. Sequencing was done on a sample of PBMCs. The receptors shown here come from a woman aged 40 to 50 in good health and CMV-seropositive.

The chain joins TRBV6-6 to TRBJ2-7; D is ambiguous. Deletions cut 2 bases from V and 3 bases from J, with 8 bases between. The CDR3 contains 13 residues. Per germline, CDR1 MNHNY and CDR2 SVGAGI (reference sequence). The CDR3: CASSYGSGYEQYF. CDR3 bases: TGTGCCAGCAGTTACGGTAGTGGCTACGAGCAGTACTTC.

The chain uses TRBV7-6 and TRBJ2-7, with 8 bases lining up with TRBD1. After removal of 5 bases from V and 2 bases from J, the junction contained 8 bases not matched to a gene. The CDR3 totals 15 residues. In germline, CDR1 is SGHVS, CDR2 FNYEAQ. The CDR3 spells CASSIGTGRAYEQYF. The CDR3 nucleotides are TGTGCCAGCAGCATAGGGACAGGCCGGGCCTACGAGCAGTACTTC.

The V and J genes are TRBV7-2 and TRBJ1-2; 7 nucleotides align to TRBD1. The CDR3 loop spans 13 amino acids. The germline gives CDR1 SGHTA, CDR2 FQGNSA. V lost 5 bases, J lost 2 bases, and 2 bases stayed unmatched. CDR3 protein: CASSTTGNYGYTF. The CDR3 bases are TGTGCCAGCAGCACGACAGGGAACTATGGCTACACCTTC.

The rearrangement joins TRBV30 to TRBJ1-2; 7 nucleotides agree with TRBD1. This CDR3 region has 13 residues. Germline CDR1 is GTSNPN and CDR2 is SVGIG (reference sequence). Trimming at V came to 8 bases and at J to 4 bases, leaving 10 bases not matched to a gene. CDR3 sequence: CALLGRGFYGYTF. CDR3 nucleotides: TGTGCCCTACTGGGCAGGGGGTTCTATGGCTACACCTTC.

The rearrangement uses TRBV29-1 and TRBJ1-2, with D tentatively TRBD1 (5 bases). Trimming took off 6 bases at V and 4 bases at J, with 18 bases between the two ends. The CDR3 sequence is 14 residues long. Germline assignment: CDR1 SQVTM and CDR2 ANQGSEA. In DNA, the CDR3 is TGCAGCGTCCTTTCGGGCCTCGGGGGCTATGGCTACACCTTC. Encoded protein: CSVLSGLGGYGYTF.

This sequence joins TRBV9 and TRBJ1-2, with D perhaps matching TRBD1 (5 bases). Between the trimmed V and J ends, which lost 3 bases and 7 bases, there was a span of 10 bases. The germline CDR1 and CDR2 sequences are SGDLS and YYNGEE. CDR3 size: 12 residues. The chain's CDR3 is CASSAQGGGYTF. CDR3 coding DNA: TGTGCCAGCAGCGCCCAGGGCGGTGGCTACACCTTC.

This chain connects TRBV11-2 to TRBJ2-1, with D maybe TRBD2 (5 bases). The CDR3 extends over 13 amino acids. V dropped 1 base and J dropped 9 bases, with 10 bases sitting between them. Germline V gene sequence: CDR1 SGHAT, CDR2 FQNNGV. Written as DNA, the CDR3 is TGTGCCAGCAGCTTAGCCTCTAGCACTGAGCAGTTCTTC. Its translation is CASSLASSTEQFF. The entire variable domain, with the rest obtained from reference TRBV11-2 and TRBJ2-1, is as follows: EAGVAQSPRYKIIEKRQSVAFWCNPISGHATLYWYQQILGQGPKLLIQFQNNGVVDDSQLPKDRFSAERLKGVDSTLKIQPAKLEDSAVYLCASSLASSTEQFFGPGTRLTVL.

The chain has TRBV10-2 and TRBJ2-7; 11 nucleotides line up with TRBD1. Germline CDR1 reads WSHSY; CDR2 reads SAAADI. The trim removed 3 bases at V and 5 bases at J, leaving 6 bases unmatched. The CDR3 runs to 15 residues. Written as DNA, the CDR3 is TGCGCCAGCAGTGAAGGAGGACAGGGGGCTAACGAGCAGTACTTC. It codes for CASSEGGQGANEQYF.

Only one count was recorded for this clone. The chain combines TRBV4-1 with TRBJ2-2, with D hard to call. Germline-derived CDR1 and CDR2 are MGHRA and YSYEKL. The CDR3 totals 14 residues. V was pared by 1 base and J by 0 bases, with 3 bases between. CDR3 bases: TGCGCCAGCAGCCAAGTAGCGAACACCGGGGAGCTGTTTTTT. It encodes CASSQVANTGELFF.

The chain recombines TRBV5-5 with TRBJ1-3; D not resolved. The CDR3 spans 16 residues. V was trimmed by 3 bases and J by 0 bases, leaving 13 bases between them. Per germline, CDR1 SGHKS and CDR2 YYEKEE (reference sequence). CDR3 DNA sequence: TGTGCCAGCAGCTCTATCGCCGGGAACTCTGGAAACACCATATATTTT. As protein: CASSSIAGNSGNTIYF.

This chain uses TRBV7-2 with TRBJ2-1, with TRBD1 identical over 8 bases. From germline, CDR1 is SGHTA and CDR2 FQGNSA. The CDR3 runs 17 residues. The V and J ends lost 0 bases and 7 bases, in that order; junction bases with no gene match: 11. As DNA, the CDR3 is TGTGCCAGCAGCTTAGCCCTTCGACAGGGGATGTATAATGAGCAGTTCTTC. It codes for CASSLALRQGMYNEQFF.

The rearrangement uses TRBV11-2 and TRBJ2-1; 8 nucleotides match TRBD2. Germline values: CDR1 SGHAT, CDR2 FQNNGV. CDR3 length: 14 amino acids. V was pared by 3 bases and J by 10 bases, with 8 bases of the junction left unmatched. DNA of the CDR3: TGTGCCAGCAGCTTTCCTCGGACTAGCTTAGAGCAGTTCTTC. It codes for CASSFPRTSLEQFF.

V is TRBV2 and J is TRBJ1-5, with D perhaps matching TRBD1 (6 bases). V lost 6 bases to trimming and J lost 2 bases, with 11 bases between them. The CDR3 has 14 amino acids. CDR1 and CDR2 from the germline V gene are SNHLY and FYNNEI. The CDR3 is CASSGTRGNQPQHF. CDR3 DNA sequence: TGTGCCAGCAGCGGGACACGGGGCAATCAGCCCCAGCATTTT.

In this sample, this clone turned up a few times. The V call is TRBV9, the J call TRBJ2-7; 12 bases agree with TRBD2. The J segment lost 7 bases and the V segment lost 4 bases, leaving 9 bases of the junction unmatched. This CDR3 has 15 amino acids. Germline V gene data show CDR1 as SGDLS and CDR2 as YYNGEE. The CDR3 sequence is CASSPRTSGVGEQYF. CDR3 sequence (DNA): TGTGCCAGCAGCCCCCGGACTAGCGGGGTCGGGGAGCAGTACTTC. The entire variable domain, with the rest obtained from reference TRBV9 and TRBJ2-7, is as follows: DSGVTQTPKHLITATGQRVTLRCSPRSGDLSVYWYQQSLDQGLQFLIQYYNGEERAKGNILERFSAQQFPDLHSELNLSSLELGDSALYFCASSPRTSGVGEQYFGPGTRLTVT.

The CDR3 nucleotides are TGCAGCGCTTATAACGACAGGCGGGTAGAGACCCAGTACTTC. Amino acid sequence: CSAYNDRRVETQYF. V usage is TRBV29-1 and J usage is TRBJ2-5; the D gene is possibly TRBD1 (6 bases). The V gene lost 7 bases and the J gene lost 4 bases, with 19 bases spanning the gap. This CDR3 has 14 amino acids. Looked up from germline, CDR1 is SQVTM and CDR2 is ANQGSEA.

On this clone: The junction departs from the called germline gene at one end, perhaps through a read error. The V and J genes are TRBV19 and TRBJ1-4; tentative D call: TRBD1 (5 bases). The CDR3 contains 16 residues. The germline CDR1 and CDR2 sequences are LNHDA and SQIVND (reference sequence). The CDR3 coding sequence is TGTGCCGGTAGTATCGGAGGGGATGCAACTAATGAAAAACTGTTTTTT. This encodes CAGSIGGDATNEKLFF.

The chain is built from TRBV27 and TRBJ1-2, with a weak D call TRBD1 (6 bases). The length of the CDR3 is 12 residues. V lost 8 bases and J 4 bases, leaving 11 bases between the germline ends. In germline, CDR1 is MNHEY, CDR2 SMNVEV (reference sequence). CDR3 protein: CASRTAIYGYTF. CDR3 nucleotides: TGTGCCAGCCGGACAGCCATCTATGGCTACACCTTC.

Here the CDR3 reads CASSQAPGGAEGETQYF. In DNA, the CDR3 is TGCGCCAGCAGCCAAGCTCCGGGGGGGGCGGAGGGAGAGACCCAGTACTTC. The chain carries TRBV4-3 and TRBJ2-5, with 8 positions matching TRBD2. V gave up 1 base and J gave up 4 bases; unmatched junction bases: 11. The CDR3 is 17 residues long. From germline, CDR1 is LGHNA and CDR2 YSLEER.

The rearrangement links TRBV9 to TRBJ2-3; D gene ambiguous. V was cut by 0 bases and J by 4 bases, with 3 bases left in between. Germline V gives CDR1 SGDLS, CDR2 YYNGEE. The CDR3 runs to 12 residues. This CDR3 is CASSVGADTQYF. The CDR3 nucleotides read TGTGCCAGCAGCGTAGGAGCAGATACGCAGTATTTT.

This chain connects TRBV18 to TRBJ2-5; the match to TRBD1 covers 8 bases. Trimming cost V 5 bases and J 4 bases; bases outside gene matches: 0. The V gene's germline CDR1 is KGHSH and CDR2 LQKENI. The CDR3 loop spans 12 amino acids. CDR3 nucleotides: TGTGCCAGCTCAGGGACAGGAGAGACCCAGTACTTC. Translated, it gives CASSGTGETQYF.

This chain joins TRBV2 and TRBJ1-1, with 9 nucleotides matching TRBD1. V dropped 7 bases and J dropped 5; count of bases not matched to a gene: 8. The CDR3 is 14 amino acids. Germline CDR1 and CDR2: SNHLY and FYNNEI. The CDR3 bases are TGTGCCAGCAACCTAGGACAGGGGTTTACTGAAGCTTTCTTT. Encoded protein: CASNLGQGFTEAFF.